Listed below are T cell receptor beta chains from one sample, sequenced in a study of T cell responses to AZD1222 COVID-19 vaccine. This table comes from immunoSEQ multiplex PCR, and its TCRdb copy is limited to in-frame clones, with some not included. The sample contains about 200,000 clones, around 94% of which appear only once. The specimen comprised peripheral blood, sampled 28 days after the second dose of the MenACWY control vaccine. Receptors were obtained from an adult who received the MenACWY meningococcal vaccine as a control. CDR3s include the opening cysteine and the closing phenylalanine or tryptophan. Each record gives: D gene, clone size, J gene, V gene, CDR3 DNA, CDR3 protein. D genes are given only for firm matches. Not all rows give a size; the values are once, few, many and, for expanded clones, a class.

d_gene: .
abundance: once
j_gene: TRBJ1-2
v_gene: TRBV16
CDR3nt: TGTGCCAGCAGCCCCCGAGATCCCGGTAACTATGGCTACACCTTC
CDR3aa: CASSPRDPGNYGYTF

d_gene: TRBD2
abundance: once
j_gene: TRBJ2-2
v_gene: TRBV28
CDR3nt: TGTGCCAGCACTATAGCGGGGGGGAACACCGGGGAGCTGTTTTTT
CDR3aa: CASTIAGGNTGELFF

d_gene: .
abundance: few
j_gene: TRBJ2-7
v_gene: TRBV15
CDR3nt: TGTGCCACCAGCAGAGGGACGGGGAATGACTTC
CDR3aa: CATSRGTGNDF

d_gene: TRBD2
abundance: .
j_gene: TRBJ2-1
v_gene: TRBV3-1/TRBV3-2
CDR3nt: TGTGCCAGCAGCCAAGAGGGGGGACTAGCGTTTTACAATGAGCAGTTCTTC
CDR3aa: CASSQEGGLAFYNEQFF

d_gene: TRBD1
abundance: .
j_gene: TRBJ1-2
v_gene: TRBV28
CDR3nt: TGTGCCAGCAGTCCGGACAGGGGCCCCATCCACACCTTC
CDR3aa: CASSPDRGPIHTF

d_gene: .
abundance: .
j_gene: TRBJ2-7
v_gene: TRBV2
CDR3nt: TGTGCCAGCAGTGAAGCGGGCGGGCCCTCCTACGAGCAGTACTTC
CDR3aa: CASSEAGGPSYEQYF

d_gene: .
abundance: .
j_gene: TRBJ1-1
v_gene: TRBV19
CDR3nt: TGTGCCAGTAGTAAACTCACACTAGGGACTGAAGCTTTCTTT
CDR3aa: CASSKLTLGTEAFF

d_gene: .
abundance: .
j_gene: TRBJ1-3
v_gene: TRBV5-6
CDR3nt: TGTGCCAGCAGCTTGGCCCCCGGAAACACCATATATTTT
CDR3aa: CASSLAPGNTIYF

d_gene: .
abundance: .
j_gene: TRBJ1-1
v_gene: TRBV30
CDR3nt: TGTGCCTGGAGTCCCGTCGGGGGCACTGAAGCTTTCTTT
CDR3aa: CAWSPVGGTEAFF

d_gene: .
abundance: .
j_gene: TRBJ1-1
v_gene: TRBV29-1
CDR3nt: TGCAGCGTTGAAGATTACTTTGGCCTCAACACTGAAGCTTTCTTT
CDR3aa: CSVEDYFGLNTEAFF

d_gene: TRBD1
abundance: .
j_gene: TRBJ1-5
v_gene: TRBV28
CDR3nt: TGTGCCAGCAGAAGGGACAGTGTCAATCAGCCCCAGCATTTT
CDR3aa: CASRRDSVNQPQHF

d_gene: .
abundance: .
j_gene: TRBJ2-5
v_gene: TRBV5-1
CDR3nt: TGCGCCAGCAGCTTGGGGGGGAAGTCGGTGGGAGAGACCCAGTACTTC
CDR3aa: CASSLGGKSVGETQYF

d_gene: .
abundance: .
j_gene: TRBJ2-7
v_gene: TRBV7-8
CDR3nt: TGTGCCAGCAGCTTAGTTGTGGCACAGAGTAAACACGAGCAGTACTTC
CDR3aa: CASSLVVAQSKHEQYF

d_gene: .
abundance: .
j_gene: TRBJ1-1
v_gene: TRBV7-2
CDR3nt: TGTGCCAGCAGCCCACAGGGAAACACTGAAGCTTTCTTT
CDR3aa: CASSPQGNTEAFF

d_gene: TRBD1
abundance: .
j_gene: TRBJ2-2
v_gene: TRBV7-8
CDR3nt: TGTGCCAGCAGCTTAGAGTCAGGGGGCACCGGGGAGCTGTTTTTT
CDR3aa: CASSLESGGTGELFF

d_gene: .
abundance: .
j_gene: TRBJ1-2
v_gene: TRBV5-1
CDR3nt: TGCGCCAGCAGCTTGGAATATGGTGGCTACACCTTC
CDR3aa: CASSLEYGGYTF

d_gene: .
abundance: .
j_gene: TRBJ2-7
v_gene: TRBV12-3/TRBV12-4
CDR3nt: TGTGCCAGCAGTTTAGACGGAGCCTACGAGCAGTACTTC
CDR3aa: CASSLDGAYEQYF

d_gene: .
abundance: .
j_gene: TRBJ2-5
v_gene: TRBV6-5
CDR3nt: TGTGCCAGCAGTTACTTTGGCCCCGGGCAGGCGGAGACCCAGTACTTC
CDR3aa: CASSYFGPGQAETQYF

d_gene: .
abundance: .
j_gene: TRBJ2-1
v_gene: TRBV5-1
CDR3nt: TGCGCCAGCAGCTTGGGGCTAGCAGTTAGGGAGCAGTTCTTC
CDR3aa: CASSLGLAVREQFF

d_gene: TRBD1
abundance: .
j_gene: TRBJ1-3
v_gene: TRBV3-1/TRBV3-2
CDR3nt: TGTGCCAGCAGCCAACGAAGACAGGGAAATGGAAACACCATATATTTT
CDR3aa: CASSQRRQGNGNTIYF

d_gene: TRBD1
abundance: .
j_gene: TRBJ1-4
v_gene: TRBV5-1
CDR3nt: TGCGCCAGCAGCTTGGTAGGGGGCTTGGGAGAAAAACTGTTTTTT
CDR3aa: CASSLVGGLGEKLFF

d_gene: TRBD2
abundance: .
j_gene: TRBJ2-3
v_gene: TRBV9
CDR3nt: TGTGCCAGCAGCCGGGGGGCTAGCGGGAGCGGGGATACGCAGTATTTT
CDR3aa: CASSRGASGSGDTQYF

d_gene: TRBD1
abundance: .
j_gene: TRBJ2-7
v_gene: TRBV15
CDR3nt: TGTGCCACCAGTTTCGGACAGGGCCTCTACGAGCAGTACTTC
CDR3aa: CATSFGQGLYEQYF

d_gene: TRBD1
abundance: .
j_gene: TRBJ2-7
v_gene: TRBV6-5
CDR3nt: TGTGCCAGCAGTTACGGGACAGGGAACGAGCAGTACTTC
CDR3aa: CASSYGTGNEQYF